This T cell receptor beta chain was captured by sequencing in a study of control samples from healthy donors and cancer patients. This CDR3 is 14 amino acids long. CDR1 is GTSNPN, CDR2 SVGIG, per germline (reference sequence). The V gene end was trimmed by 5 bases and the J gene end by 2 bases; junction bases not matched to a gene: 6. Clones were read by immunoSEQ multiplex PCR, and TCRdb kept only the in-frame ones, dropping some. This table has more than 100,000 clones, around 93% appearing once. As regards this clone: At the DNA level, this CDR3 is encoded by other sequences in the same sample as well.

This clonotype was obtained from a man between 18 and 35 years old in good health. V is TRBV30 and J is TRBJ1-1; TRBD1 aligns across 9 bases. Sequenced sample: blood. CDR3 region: CAWDPGQGNTEAFF. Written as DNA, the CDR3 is TGTGCCTGGGACCCGGGACAGGGAAACACTGAAGCTTTCTTT.